The 24 T cell receptor beta chains given below trace back to one sample, sequenced in a study of T-cell reconstitution after alpha-beta-depleted transplantation in children. Unique molecular identifiers were used to barcode this TCRbeta library. TCRdb re-derived calls from the PCR reads in MiXCR, one entry per CDR3 protein. This table has roughly 100,000 distinct CDR3 sequences, 7% to 8% appearing once. The sequencing here drew on PBMCs, taken before TCRalphabeta/CD19-depleted stem cell transplant. The receptors stem from a boy aged 2 to 10 with acute lymphoblastic leukemia, due to receive a stem cell transplant.

Concerning this clonotype: This may be a read error: a much more frequent sequence differs by one nucleotide. This chain uses TRBV7-8 with TRBJ2-3, with TRBD2 matching over 8 bases. The CDR3 runs 16 residues. Looked up from germline, CDR1 is SGHVS and CDR2 is FQNEAQ. V was pared by 1 base and J by 0 bases, with 3 bases of the junction left unmatched. The CDR3 loop is CASSLVAGTSTDTQYF. CDR3 bases: TGTGCCAGCAGCTTAGTAGCGGGGACTAGCACAGATACGCAGTATTTT.

This clonotype showed up just a few times. The rearrangement uses TRBV7-2 and TRBJ1-3, with 7 bases lining up with TRBD1. V dropped 8 bases and J dropped 4; count of bases not matched to a gene: 8. The germline CDR1 and CDR2 sequences are SGHTA and FQGNSA. The CDR3 runs 14 residues. CDR3 bases: TGTGCCAGCGCACAGGGGTCAGGAGGAAACACCATATATTTT. Amino acid sequence: CASAQGSGGNTIYF.

This chain uses TRBV5-5 with TRBJ2-5, with D tentatively TRBD1 or TRBD2 (5 bases each). Germline values: CDR1 SGHKS, CDR2 YYEKEE (reference sequence). CDR3 length: 14 amino acids. V was pared by 3 bases and J by 5 bases, with 14 bases between. The CDR3 loop reads CASSWGPEGETQYF. In DNA form, the CDR3 reads TGTGCCAGCAGCTGGGGACCTGAGGGCGAGACCCAGTACTTC. The full variable domain, rest sourced from reference TRBV5-5 and TRBJ2-5, is DAGVTQSPTHLIKTRGQQVTLRCSPISGHKSVSWYQQVLGQGPQFIFQYYEKEERGRGNFPDRFSARQFPNYSSELNVNALLLGDSALYLCASSWGPEGETQYFGPGTRLLVL.

This clonotype was observed at least ten times. The CDR3 protein is CSAREQNEQYF. In DNA, the CDR3 is TGCAGTGCTAGAGAACAGAACGAGCAGTACTTC. J is TRBJ2-7 and V is TRBV20-1; no reliable D call. V lost 0 bases, J lost 5 bases, and 5 bases lay in between. CDR1 is DFQATT and CDR2 is SNEGSKA in the germline V gene (reference sequence). The CDR3 runs to 11 residues.

This clonotype came up a few times. Written as DNA, the CDR3 is TGTGCCAGCAGCCGGGGCGTCTCTGGGGCCAACGTCCTGACTTTC. This translates into CASSRGVSGANVLTF. The chain is built from TRBV3-1 and TRBJ2-6; weak D call: TRBD1 (5 bases). Germline V gene sequence: CDR1 LGHDT, CDR2 YNNKEL (reference sequence). This CDR3 contains 15 residues. V was pared by 4 bases and J by 0 bases, with 7 bases between. Full variable domain (rest looked up from reference TRBV3-1 and TRBJ2-6): DTAVSQTPKYLVTQMGNDKSIKCEQNLGHDTMYWYKQDSKKFLKIMFSYNNKELIINETVPNRFSPKSPDKAHLNLHINSLELGDSAVYFCASSRGVSGANVLTFGAGSRLTVL.

This clonotype appeared many times. The chain recombines TRBV29-1 with TRBJ1-2; D unresolved. V was cut by 2 bases and J by 3 bases, with 7 bases left in between. The CDR3 extends over 12 amino acids. CDR1 is SQVTM and CDR2 is ANQGSEA in the germline V gene. The CDR3 region has the DNA TGCAGCGTTGAATACAGAGACTATGGCTACACCTTC. It is translated as CSVEYRDYGYTF.

The chain couples TRBV20-1 to TRBJ1-1; no clear D gene. Looked up from germline, CDR1 is DFQATT and CDR2 is SNEGSKA (reference sequence). Trimming removed 2 bases from V and 0 bases from J, with 22 bases in between. CDR3 length: 18 amino acids. CDR3 coding DNA: TGCAGTGCTAGACCTAAGCTGGCAGCTTTAGGCATGAACACTGAAGCTTTCTTT. It is translated as CSARPKLAALGMNTEAFF.

This clonotype was seen more than once but under ten times. The rearrangement joins TRBV14 to TRBJ1-5, with a weak D call TRBD1 (6 bases). Germline lookup yields CDR1 SGHDN and CDR2 FVKESK. V lost 1 base, J lost 6 bases, and 13 bases lay in between. There are 15 residues in the CDR3. The CDR3 region is CASSQGQGPGQPQHF. CDR3 DNA sequence: TGTGCCAGCAGCCAAGGGCAGGGGCCGGGTCAGCCCCAGCATTTT. Complete variable domain (other parts from reference TRBV14 and TRBJ1-5): EAGVTQFPSHSVIEKGQTVTLRCDPISGHDNLYWYRRVMGKEIKFLLHFVKESKQDESGMPNNRFLAERTGGTYSTLKVQPAELEDSGVYFCASSQGQGPGQPQHFGDGTRLSIL.

This clonotype has only a few counts. V is TRBV5-5 and J is TRBJ1-2; D unresolved. Germline loops: CDR1 SGHKS, CDR2 YYEKEE (reference sequence). V lost 0 bases to trimming and J lost 4 bases, with 13 bases between them. The CDR3 is 15 amino acids. The CDR3 region is CASSLGADGGYGYTF. The CDR3 DNA reads as TGTGCCAGCAGCTTGGGCGCGGACGGTGGCTATGGCTACACCTTC.

This clonotype was observed many times. This rearrangement joins TRBV6-4 to TRBJ2-1, with 10 positions matching TRBD2. CDR1 MRHNA and CDR2 SNTAGT come from the germline V gene. The CDR3 consists of 16 residues. V was clipped by 0 bases and J by 7 bases; unmatched bases: 6. DNA for the CDR3: TGTGCCAGCAGTGACTCGAATAGCGGGGGGTTTAATGAGCAGTTCTTC. Amino acid sequence: CASSDSNSGGFNEQFF.

V usage is TRBV4-3 and J usage is TRBJ2-3; D remains ambiguous. Trimming took off 1 base at V and 1 base at J, with 9 bases between the two ends. CDR3 length: 15 amino acids. Germline V gene sequence: CDR1 LGHNA, CDR2 YSLEER. In nucleotides, the CDR3 is TGCGCCAGCAGCCAAGGAGGAACCCGCACAGATACGCAGTATTTT. Its protein product is CASSQGGTRTDTQYF.

This clonotype showed up just a few times. The rearrangement joins TRBV6-5 to TRBJ2-3; weak D call: TRBD1 (5 bases). The CDR3 has 16 amino acids. V lost 4 bases and J 0 bases, leaving 14 bases between the germline ends. CDR1 is MNHEY and CDR2 is SVGAGI in the germline V gene. The CDR3 DNA follows: TGTGCCAGCAGTTCCGAGCCGACAGTGAGCACAGATACGCAGTATTTT. As protein: CASSSEPTVSTDTQYF.

This clonotype was seen repeatedly, ten times or more. This chain connects TRBV6-4 to TRBJ2-2, with TRBD2 matching 10 bases. The CDR3 is 15 amino acids. Looked up from germline, CDR1 is MRHNA and CDR2 is SNTAGT. Trimming cost V 3 bases and J 4 bases; bases outside gene matches: 2. The CDR3 sequence is CASSEAGGPTGELFF. DNA for the CDR3: TGTGCCAGCAGTGAAGCGGGGGGGCCCACCGGGGAGCTGTTTTTT.

This clonotype was observed a few times. The V call is TRBV4-1, the J call TRBJ1-2; 10 bases align to TRBD1. Germline values: CDR1 MGHRA, CDR2 YSYEKL. The J segment lost 4 bases and the V segment lost 4 bases, leaving 6 bases of the junction unmatched. The CDR3 totals 15 residues. For the CDR3, the DNA is TGCGCCAGCAGCCCGGAGGACAGGGGGTCCTATGGCTACACCTTC. Protein sequence: CASSPEDRGSYGYTF.

This clonotype was counted ten times or more. The chain recombines TRBV3-1 with TRBJ2-5; 12 bases fit TRBD2. This CDR3 spans 18 amino acids. CDR1 is LGHDT, CDR2 YNNKEL, per germline (reference sequence). Germline trimming cut 4 bases from V and 5 bases from J; bases unmatched to any gene: 14. The CDR3 loop is CASSPIGLAGWSGETQYF. CDR3 sequence (DNA): TGTGCCAGCAGCCCTATAGGACTAGCGGGGTGGTCTGGGGAGACCCAGTACTTC.

This clonotype showed up just a few times. The V call is TRBV6-6, the J call TRBJ1-5; 10 nucleotides match TRBD1. Germline V gives CDR1 MNHNY, CDR2 SVGAGI (reference sequence). V shed 8 bases and J 5 bases; nucleotides not matched to a gene: 3. The CDR3 sequence is 13 residues long. The CDR3 DNA follows: TGTGCCAGCGGGACAGGGGAATATCAGCCCCAGCATTTT. Protein: CASGTGEYQPQHF.

This clonotype showed up many times. The V call is TRBV20-1, the J call TRBJ1-6, with 7 bases identical to TRBD1. V was clipped by 7 bases and J by 0 bases; unmatched bases: 6. Looked up from germline, CDR1 is DFQATT and CDR2 is SNEGSKA (reference sequence). This CDR3 is built from 15 residues. In DNA form, the CDR3 reads TGCAGTGTTCCACAGGGGAACTCCTATAATTCACCCCTCCACTTT. Encoded protein: CSVPQGNSYNSPLHF.

The sample holds many counts of this clonotype. The chain is built from TRBV6-5 and TRBJ1-1; 7 bases are a match to TRBD1. CDR1 MNHEY and CDR2 SVGAGI come from the germline V gene. The junction had 8 bases not matched to a gene; V was cut back by 7 bases and J by 6 bases. This CDR3 spans 13 amino acids. The CDR3 DNA is TGTGCCAGCATCCTAACAGGGGTCTCTGAAGCTTTCTTT. Its translation is CASILTGVSEAFF.

This clonotype was counted a few times. This rearrangement joins TRBV10-3 to TRBJ1-4; D gene uncertain. Looked up from germline, CDR1 is ENHRY and CDR2 is SYGVKD. CDR3 length: 14 amino acids. Trimming stripped 4 bases from V and 4 bases from J, with 10 bases between. In nucleotides, the CDR3 is TGTGCCATCAGTGGACGGCCTAATAATGAAAAACTGTTTTTT. Its translation is CAISGRPNNEKLFF.

The gene calls are TRBV20-1 and TRBJ2-5, with D perhaps being TRBD1 or TRBD2 (5 bases each). Per the germline V gene, CDR1 is DFQATT and CDR2 is SNEGSKA (reference sequence). Trimming left V 3 bases short and J 2 bases short, with 19 bases between. This CDR3 has 16 residues. The chain's CDR3 is CSASPLGAGVQETQYF. CDR3 nucleotides: TGCAGTGCTAGTCCCCTTGGGGCGGGCGTGCAAGAGACCCAGTACTTC.

Many counts were recorded for this clonotype. V and J are TRBV4-1 and TRBJ2-1; D gene uncertain. The CDR3 has 17 amino acids. Trimming removed 0 bases at V and 3 bases at J, with 15 bases between. Germline V gives CDR1 MGHRA, CDR2 YSYEKL. CDR3 in DNA: TGCGCCAGCAGCCAAGATCCCCCAGGTCCCTACTACAATGAGCAGTTCTTC. Encoded protein: CASSQDPPGPYYNEQFF.

The table lists this clonotype with a few counts. The rearrangement uses TRBV20-1 and TRBJ2-7; 7 bases map to TRBD2. CDR3 size: 13 residues. CDR1 is DFQATT, CDR2 SNEGSKA, per germline (reference sequence). CDR3 sequence reads: CSAREAGIYEQYF. As DNA, the CDR3 is TGCAGCGCCCGGGAAGCGGGGATCTACGAGCAGTACTTC.

This clonotype was detected ten times or more. The J gene is TRBJ2-3, the V gene TRBV7-9; D might be TRBD1 (6 bases). V lost 4 bases and J 3 bases, leaving 17 bases between the germline ends. Germline-derived CDR1 and CDR2 are SEHNR and FQNEAQ (reference sequence). CDR3 length equals 16 residues. CDR3 in amino acids: CASSSRRGSRTDTQYF. CDR3 bases: TGTGCCAGCAGCTCCAGAAGGGGGAGTCGGACAGATACGCAGTATTTT.

This clonotype was observed many times. The rearrangement links TRBV11-2 to TRBJ2-7; 9 bases are a match to TRBD1. Germline V gene data show CDR1 as SGHAT and CDR2 as FQNNGV. CDR3 length: 15 residues. V trimming: 2 bases; J trimming: 3 bases; junction bases outside the gene matches: 5. The CDR3 sequence: CASSLSTGGGYEQYF. CDR3 sequence (DNA): TGTGCCAGCAGCTTATCGACAGGGGGGGGCTACGAGCAGTACTTC.